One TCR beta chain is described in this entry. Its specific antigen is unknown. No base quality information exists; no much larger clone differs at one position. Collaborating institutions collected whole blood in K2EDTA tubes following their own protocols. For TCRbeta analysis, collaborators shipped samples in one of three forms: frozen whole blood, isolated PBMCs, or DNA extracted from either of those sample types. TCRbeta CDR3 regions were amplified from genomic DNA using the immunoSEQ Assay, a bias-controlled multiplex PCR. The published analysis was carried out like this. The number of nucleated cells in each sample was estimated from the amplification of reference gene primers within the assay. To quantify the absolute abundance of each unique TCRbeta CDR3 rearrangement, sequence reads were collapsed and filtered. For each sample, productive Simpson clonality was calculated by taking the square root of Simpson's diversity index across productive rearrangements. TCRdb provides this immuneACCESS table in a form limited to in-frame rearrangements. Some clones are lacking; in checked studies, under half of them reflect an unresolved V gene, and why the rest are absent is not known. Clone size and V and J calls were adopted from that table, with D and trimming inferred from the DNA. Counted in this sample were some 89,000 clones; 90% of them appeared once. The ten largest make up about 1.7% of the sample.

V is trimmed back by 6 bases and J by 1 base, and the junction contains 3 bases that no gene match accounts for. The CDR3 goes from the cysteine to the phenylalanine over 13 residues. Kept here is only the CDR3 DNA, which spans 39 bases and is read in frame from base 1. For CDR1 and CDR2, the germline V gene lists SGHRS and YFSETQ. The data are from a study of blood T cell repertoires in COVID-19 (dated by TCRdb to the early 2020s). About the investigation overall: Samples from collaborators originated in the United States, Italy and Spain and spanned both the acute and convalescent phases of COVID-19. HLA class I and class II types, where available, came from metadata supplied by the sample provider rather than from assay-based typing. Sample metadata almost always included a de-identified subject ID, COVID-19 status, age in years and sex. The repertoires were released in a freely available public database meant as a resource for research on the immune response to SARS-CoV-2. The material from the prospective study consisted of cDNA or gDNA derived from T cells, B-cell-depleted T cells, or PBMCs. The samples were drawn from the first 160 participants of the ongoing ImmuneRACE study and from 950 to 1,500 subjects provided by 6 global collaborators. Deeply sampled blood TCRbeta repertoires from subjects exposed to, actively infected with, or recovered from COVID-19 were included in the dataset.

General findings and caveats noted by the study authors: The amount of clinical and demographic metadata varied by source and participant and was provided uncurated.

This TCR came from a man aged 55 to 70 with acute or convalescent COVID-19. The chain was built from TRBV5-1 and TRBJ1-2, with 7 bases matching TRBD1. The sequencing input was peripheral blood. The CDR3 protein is CASTTGNNYGYTF. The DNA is TGCGCCAGCACGACAGGGAATAACTATGGCTACACCTTC. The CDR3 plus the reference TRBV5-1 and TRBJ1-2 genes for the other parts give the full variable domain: KAGVTQTPRYLIKTRGQQVTLSCSPISGHRSVSWYQQTPGQGLQFLFEYFSETQRNKGNFPGRFSGRQFSNSRSEMNVSTLELGDSALYLCASTTGNNYGYTFGSGTRLTVV.